The rows below give T cell receptor beta chains drawn from one sample of a study of blood T cell repertoires in COVID-19. Some clones are missing from TCRdb's copy, which holds only in-frame ones; the method was immunoSEQ multiplex PCR. The sample lists about 160,000 clones, roughly 84% seen once, with 2.9% in the top ten. Input material: peripheral blood. These receptors came from an older woman with acute or convalescent COVID-19. Each CDR3 is given with its conserved first and last residue. The order of the fields is clone size, D gene, J gene, V gene, CDR3 protein, CDR3 DNA. The D gene is left open where the match is weak. Expanded clones get a size class; other rows say once, few or many, or leave the size out.

>few|TRBD1|TRBJ2-7|TRBV4-3
CASSQGRTGDYEQYF
TGCGCCAGCAGCCAAGGTAGGACAGGAGATTACGAGCAGTACTTC
>once|TRBD2|TRBJ2-1|TRBV9
CASSPRSGGSNEQFF
TGTGCCAGCAGCCCCAGGAGCGGGGGGAGCAATGAGCAGTTCTTC
>few|TRBD1|TRBJ2-5|TRBV12-5
CASGLDTTGVGTQYF
TGTGCTAGTGGTTTAGATACTACAGGGGTGGGGACCCAGTACTTC
>once|TRBD1|TRBJ1-4|TRBV18
CASSPWDRGRTNEKLFF
TGTGCCAGCTCGCCCTGGGACAGGGGAAGGACTAATGAAAAACTGTTTTTT
>NA|TRBD2|TRBJ2-5|TRBV30
CAWSVRRGKETQYF
TGTGCCTGGAGTGTACGGCGGGGGAAAGAGACCCAGTACTTC
>NA|NA|TRBJ1-6|TRBV4-3
CASSHTADSRYNSPLHF
TGCGCCAGCAGCCATACCGCCGACAGCCGCTATAATTCACCCCTCCACTTT
>NA|TRBD1|TRBJ1-2|TRBV28
CASSSLQGRGGYTF
TGTGCCAGCAGTTCATTACAGGGGAGAGGTGGCTACACCTTC
>NA|NA|TRBJ2-7|TRBV10-3
CAISESKGLYEQYF
TGTGCCATCAGTGAGTCGAAGGGACTTTACGAGCAGTACTTC
>NA|NA|TRBJ2-3|TRBV6-5
CASSYFGQGGTDTQYF
TGTGCCAGCAGTTACTTCGGACAGGGAGGGACAGATACGCAGTATTTT
>NA|NA|TRBJ1-1|TRBV7-6
CASSSKPGQTNTEAFF
TGTGCCAGCAGCTCAAAACCCGGACAGACTAACACTGAAGCTTTCTTT
>NA|NA|TRBJ1-1|TRBV6-5
CASKAKWASPPFF
TGTGCCAGCAAAGCAAAGTGGGCCTCTCCCCCTTTCTTT
>few|NA|TRBJ2-5|TRBV19
CASSIRTGSRETQYF
TGTGCCAGTAGTATACGCACAGGGTCCCGGGAGACCCAGTACTTC
>NA|TRBD1|TRBJ1-2|TRBV18
CASSPRTGIYGYTF
TGTGCCAGCTCACCACGGACAGGGATTTATGGCTACACCTTC
>NA|TRBD1|TRBJ1-1|TRBV13
CASRRGRMNTEAFF
TGTGCCAGCCGGAGGGGGCGGATGAACACTGAAGCTTTCTTT
>few|TRBD1|TRBJ1-4|TRBV11-1
CASSLGGQGEKLFF
TGTGCCAGCAGCTTAGGAGGACAGGGAGAAAAACTGTTTTTT
>NA|TRBD2|TRBJ2-5|TRBV2
CASRVRLAGLQETQYF
TGTGCCAGCAGGGTACGACTAGCGGGGTTACAAGAGACCCAGTACTTC
>NA|TRBD1|TRBJ1-2|TRBV19
CASWTGENYGYTF
TGTGCCAGCTGGACAGGGGAAAACTATGGCTACACCTTC
>NA|TRBD1|TRBJ1-1|TRBV2
CASSGQGAWVNTEAFF
TGTGCCAGCAGTGGACAGGGGGCCTGGGTGAACACTGAAGCTTTCTTT
>NA|NA|TRBJ1-5|TRBV7-2
CASSPGSINQPQHF
TGTGCCAGCAGCCCCGGGTCCATAAATCAGCCCCAGCATTTT
>few|NA|TRBJ2-5|TRBV7-8
CASSLYHLYQETQYF
TGTGCCAGCAGCCTTTATCACTTGTACCAAGAGACCCAGTACTTC
>NA|NA|TRBJ1-4|TRBV6-5
CASSLEGEINEKLFF
TGTGCCAGCAGTCTCGAGGGGGAGATAAATGAAAAACTGTTTTTT
>NA|TRBD1|TRBJ2-7|TRBV29-1
CSVARTGGNHEQYF
TGCAGCGTTGCCCGGACAGGGGGTAACCACGAGCAGTACTTC
>few|NA|TRBJ2-2|TRBV5-1
CASTTGWENTGELFF
TGCGCCAGCACCACAGGGTGGGAGAACACCGGGGAGCTGTTTTTT
>NA|NA|TRBJ2-1|TRBV5-4
CASSGGANEQFF
TGTGCCAGCAGCGGAGGGGCGAATGAGCAGTTCTTC
>NA|TRBD1|TRBJ1-2|TRBV28
CASSRGQNYGYTF
TGTGCCAGCAGTCGGGGACAGAACTATGGCTACACCTTC
>NA|TRBD1|TRBJ2-1|TRBV14
CASSQDGDRPSLYNEQFF
TGTGCCAGCAGCCAAGATGGGGACAGACCAAGTTTATACAATGAGCAGTTCTTC
>NA|NA|TRBJ1-5|TRBV15
CATSVPGRSSNQPQHF
TGTGCCACCAGCGTCCCCGGGAGGTCAAGCAATCAGCCCCAGCATTTT
>NA|TRBD1|TRBJ1-6|TRBV6-6
CASSPGTATTHNSPLHF
TGTGCCAGCAGTCCGGGGACAGCTACGACCCATAATTCACCCCTCCACTTT
>NA|NA|TRBJ2-7|TRBV4-1
CASSQTVSYEQYF
TGCGCCAGCAGCCAAACAGTCTCCTACGAGCAGTACTTC
>NA|NA|TRBJ1-1|TRBV9
CASSTHPTGKAEAFF
TGTGCCAGCAGCACACACCCGACGGGTAAGGCTGAAGCTTTCTTT
>once|TRBD1|TRBJ1-4|TRBV3-1/TRBV3-2
CASSYRQGFNEKLFF
TGTGCCAGCAGCTATAGACAGGGCTTTAATGAAAAACTGTTTTTT
>once|NA|TRBJ2-3|TRBV7-2
CASSFNSYTDTQYF
TGTGCCAGCAGCTTCAACAGCTACACAGATACGCAGTATTTT
>few|NA|TRBJ2-3|TRBV11-2
CASSQPQGPVTDTQYF
TGTGCCAGCAGTCAACCACAGGGACCCGTCACAGATACGCAGTATTTT
>once|TRBD1|TRBJ2-5|TRBV7-6
CASSLAPDRAVETQYF
TGTGCCAGCAGCTTAGCGCCGGACAGGGCTGTTGAGACCCAGTACTTC
>NA|TRBD2|TRBJ2-5|TRBV15
CATSAWTSGGRETQYF
TGTGCCACCAGCGCATGGACTAGCGGGGGGAGAGAGACCCAGTACTTC
>few|NA|TRBJ2-7|TRBV18
CASSPRVQGDEQYF
TGTGCCAGCTCACCACGGGTTCAAGGGGACGAGCAGTACTTC
>NA|NA|TRBJ2-1|TRBV2
CASSGQGGNEQFF
TGTGCCAGCAGTGGACAGGGAGGCAATGAGCAGTTCTTC
>once|NA|TRBJ1-1|TRBV18
CASSPAGGAGAFF
TGTGCCAGCTCTCCAGCGGGAGGGGCCGGGGCTTTCTTT
>NA|NA|TRBJ1-1|TRBV6-5
CASSYRTDTEAFF
TGTGCCAGCAGTTACAGGACAGACACTGAAGCTTTCTTT
>NA|NA|TRBJ1-1|TRBV28
CASRTGLNTEAFF
TGTGCCAGCAGAACAGGGCTGAACACTGAAGCTTTCTTT
>NA|TRBD2|TRBJ2-1|TRBV19
CASSIRGLANNEQFF
TGTGCCAGTAGTATTAGGGGACTAGCCAACAATGAGCAGTTCTTC
>NA|TRBD1|TRBJ2-1|TRBV2
CASSEGGGAYNEQFF
TGTGCCAGCAGTGAAGGAGGGGGCGCGTACAATGAGCAGTTCTTC
>NA|NA|TRBJ1-4|TRBV6-5
CATRSTGTNEKLFF
TGTGCCACCAGGTCGACAGGAACTAATGAAAAACTGTTTTTT
>NA|TRBD1|TRBJ1-1|TRBV15
CATSQGTEKAFF
TGTGCCACCAGTCAAGGGACAGAGAAGGCTTTCTTT
>NA|TRBD2|TRBJ2-5|TRBV5-4
CASSFVGTSGEKTQYF
TGTGCCAGCAGCTTCGTTGGGACTAGCGGGGAGAAGACCCAGTACTTC
>NA|NA|TRBJ1-1|TRBV4-1
CASSQGPGRDTEAFF
TGCGCCAGCAGCCAAGGCCCAGGCAGGGACACTGAAGCTTTCTTT
>NA|NA|TRBJ1-2|TRBV4-3
CASSQDGRVHGYTF
TGCGCCAGCAGCCAAGACGGCAGGGTGCACGGCTACACCTTC
>NA|NA|TRBJ2-7|TRBV5-6
CASRAGSYEQYF
TGTGCCAGCAGGGCGGGTTCCTACGAGCAGTACTTC
>NA|NA|TRBJ1-2|TRBV28
CASSLSGSDYGYTF
TGTGCCAGCAGTTTATCGGGATCGGACTATGGCTACACCTTC
>NA|NA|TRBJ2-5|TRBV7-7
CASSLAPQGAETQYF
TGTGCTAGCAGCCTAGCCCCACAGGGTGCCGAGACCCAGTACTTC
>few|TRBD1|TRBJ1-5|TRBV4-2
CASSQEAGTVGNQPQHF
TGTGCCAGCAGCCAAGAAGCAGGGACAGTCGGAAATCAGCCCCAGCATTTT
>many|TRBD2|TRBJ2-7|TRBV6-1
CASSDFQGTSLYEQYF
TGTGCCAGCAGTGATTTTCAGGGGACTAGCCTCTACGAGCAGTACTTC
>few|TRBD1|TRBJ2-5|TRBV6-1
CASRQGQGEAETQYF
TGTGCCAGCAGACAGGGACAGGGAGAAGCGGAGACCCAGTACTTC
>NA|NA|TRBJ1-1|TRBV6-2/TRBV6-3
CASSRGSANTEAFF
TGTGCCAGCAGCAGGGGCTCTGCAAACACTGAAGCTTTCTTT
>NA|TRBD1|TRBJ1-1|TRBV10-3
CAISDNPWTGWNTEAFF
TGTGCCATCAGTGATAATCCGTGGACAGGGTGGAACACTGAAGCTTTCTTT
>NA|TRBD1|TRBJ1-5|TRBV15
CATSTTDRGANQPQHF
TGTGCCACCAGCACGACGGACAGGGGAGCCAATCAGCCCCAGCATTTT
>NA|NA|TRBJ1-1|TRBV6-5
CASSYSRNTEAFF
TGTGCCAGCAGTTACTCCAGGAACACTGAAGCTTTCTTT
>few|NA|TRBJ1-5|TRBV27
CASRIAGYSNQPQHF
TGTGCCAGCAGAATTGCCGGGTATAGCAATCAGCCCCAGCATTTT
>few|TRBD1|TRBJ1-2|TRBV19
CASSQGANGYTF
TGTGCCAGTTCCCAGGGGGCGAATGGCTACACCTTC